Following are 20 T cell receptor beta chains from one sample sequenced in a study of T-cell reconstitution after alpha-beta-depleted transplantation in children. Construction of the TCRbeta library involved unique molecular identifiers. TCRdb reprocessed the PCR reads with MiXCR, giving one entry per CDR3 protein. The sample holds a few hundred thousand distinct CDR3 sequences, 20% to 30% seen once. The sequencing used PBMCs, collected before TCRalphabeta/CD19-depleted stem cell transplant. The receptor source for this set is a boy under two years old with Wiskott-Aldrich syndrome, due to receive a stem cell transplant.

This chain uses TRBV20-1 with TRBJ2-1, with 12 positions matching TRBD2. The CDR3 has 17 amino acids. CDR1 is DFQATT, CDR2 SNEGSKA, per germline (reference sequence). Unmatched junction bases numbered 5, after V lost 1 base and J lost 1 base. This CDR3 reads CSARAEGLAGSYNEQFF. The DNA of the CDR3 is TGCAGTGCTAGAGCCGAGGGACTAGCGGGTTCCTACAATGAGCAGTTCTTC.

Remarks on this clonotype: One end of the junction fails to match germline, which may point to a read error. The J gene is TRBJ1-3, the V gene TRBV6-1, with 8 bases aligning to TRBD1. Germline lookup yields CDR1 MNHNS and CDR2 SASEGT. CDR3 size: 16 residues. CDR3 protein: CASNEHRTGSRNTIYF. For the CDR3, the DNA is TGTGCCAGCAATGAACATCGGACAGGGTCAAGAAACACCATATATTTT.

Of note for this clonotype: Compared with germline, one end of the junction differs, possibly owing to a read error. The rearrangement links TRBV4-1 to TRBJ2-1, with 8 bases matching TRBD1. The CDR3 loop spans 15 amino acids. From germline, CDR1 is MGHRA and CDR2 YSYEKL. CDR3 in DNA: TGCGTCAGCAGCCCGAGGGGCGACAGGGGCAATGACCAGTTCTTC. It is translated as CVSSPRGDRGNDQFF.

The V call is TRBV24-1, the J call TRBJ2-5; 12 nucleotides match TRBD2. The length of the CDR3 is 16 residues. CDR1 KGHDR and CDR2 SFDVKD come from the germline V gene. Trimming at V came to 1 base and at J to 5 bases, leaving 4 bases not matched to a gene. The CDR3 here is CATSDFASGRVETQYF. CDR3 nucleotides: TGTGCCACCAGTGATTTCGCTAGCGGGAGGGTTGAGACCCAGTACTTC.

V and J are TRBV5-5 and TRBJ1-5, with 7 bases identical to TRBD1. The CDR3 loop spans 14 amino acids. The ends lost 4 bases at V and 4 bases at J; junction bases unmatched: 5. The germline CDR1 and CDR2 sequences are SGHKS and YYEKEE (reference sequence). CDR3: CASSRQGINQPQHF. The CDR3 bases are TGTGCCAGCAGCCGACAGGGTATAAATCAGCCCCAGCATTTT.

This clonotype turned up a few times. J is TRBJ2-7 and V is TRBV27; 10 bases are shared with TRBD2. The CDR3 contains 16 residues. Germline V gives CDR1 MNHEY, CDR2 SMNVEV (reference sequence). V was pared by 5 bases and J by 4 bases, with 11 bases of the junction left unmatched. The CDR3 nucleotides read TGTGCCAGCAGTCCCCGATCTAGCGGGAGCTTGTACGAGCAGTACTTC. Translation: CASSPRSSGSLYEQYF.

The genes are TRBV10-2 and TRBJ2-1, with D tentatively TRBD2 (6 bases). CDR3 length: 17 amino acids. Germline V gene sequence: CDR1 WSHSY, CDR2 SAAADI. Trimming removed 7 bases from V and 0 bases from J, with 19 bases in between. Here the CDR3 DNA reads TGCGCCAGCACCCCTCGACTAGACAGTAGCTCCTACAATGAGCAGTTCTTC. Residues: CASTPRLDSSSYNEQFF.

There are a few counts of this clonotype. V usage is TRBV5-1 and J usage is TRBJ2-5; tentative D call: TRBD1 (5 bases). Trimming pared 5 bases from V and 1 base from J, leaving 9 bases between. The CDR3 has 13 amino acids. Per germline, CDR1 SGHRS and CDR2 YFSETQ. CDR3 in amino acids: CASRIDSQETQYF. The CDR3 region has the DNA TGCGCCAGCAGAATTGACAGCCAAGAGACCCAGTACTTC.

V and J are TRBV21-1 and TRBJ1-5; TRBD1 is the table's D call and was not checked against the DNA. TRBV21-1 is flagged as a pseudogene. This CDR3 spans 20 amino acids. CDR3 in DNA: TGTGCCAGCAAGTTTGACATTGAGAATCGACAGAAACCTTGCAATCAGCCCCAGCATTTT. Translated, it gives CASKFDIENRQKPCNQPQHF.

The table lists this clonotype with a count of one. The final CDR3 position lacks the conserved phenylalanine or tryptophan, pointing to a likely read error. The chain employs TRBV4-2 and TRBJ2-2; 7 bases fit TRBD1. Germline V gene sequence: CDR1 LGHNA, CDR2 YNFKEQ. The CDR3 length is 20 residues. V lost 1 base to trimming and J lost 2 bases; unmatched junction nucleotides: 16. The CDR3, as DNA: TGTGCCAGCAGCCAAGCAATAATAGGGGGCTCCGTTCCAAACACCGGGGAGCTGTTTATT. Translating gives CASSQAIIGGSVPNTGELFI.

The V call is TRBV4-1, the J call TRBJ1-4; D gene unclear. V lost 4 bases and J lost 6, with 12 bases in between. CDR1 and CDR2 (germline): MGHRA, YSYEKL. The CDR3 has 14 amino acids. The CDR3 loop reads CASSPGHGDEKLFF. CDR3 coding DNA: TGCGCCAGCAGCCCAGGCCACGGGGATGAAAAACTGTTTTTT.

The CDR3 DNA sequence: TGTGCCAGCAGCCGACCGGCAGGGGGCTCCTACGAGCAGTACTTC. It specifies CASSRPAGGSYEQYF. The rearrangement joins TRBV27 to TRBJ2-7, with 7 bases identical to TRBD1. With 6 bases clipped from V and 0 bases from J, the junction kept 8 bases outside the gene matches. The CDR3 extends over 15 amino acids. CDR1 and CDR2 from the germline V gene are MNHEY and SMNVEV (reference sequence).

This clonotype has a handful of counts. The chain combines TRBV9 with TRBJ2-3, with 9 bases aligning to TRBD2. Germline loops: CDR1 SGDLS, CDR2 YYNGEE. The CDR3 totals 16 residues. V shed 0 bases and J 2 bases; nucleotides not matched to a gene: 4. The CDR3 DNA is TGTGCCAGCAGCGTAGTTGCGGGAGGGGTCACAGATACGCAGTATTTT. Translation: CASSVVAGGVTDTQYF.

The chain links TRBV19 to TRBJ2-1; D gene unclear. V lost 2 bases and J lost 9, with 17 bases in between. The CDR3 runs to 15 residues. Germline V lookup: CDR1 LNHDA, CDR2 SQIVND (reference sequence). The CDR3 protein is CASSIHSDHTGEQFF. The CDR3 nucleotides are TGTGCCAGTAGTATACACAGTGACCACACCGGTGAGCAGTTCTTC.

This chain joins TRBV14 and TRBJ2-1; tentatively, D is TRBD2 (6 bases). V lost 0 bases and J lost 4, with 16 bases in between. CDR3 length equals 17 residues. Germline-derived CDR1 and CDR2 are SGHDN and FVKESK. The CDR3 region has the DNA TGTGCCAGCAGCCAAGATCGGGGAGCGGGCCCGTACAATGAGCAGTTCTTC. The encoded protein is CASSQDRGAGPYNEQFF.

There are a few counts of this clonotype. V and J are TRBV20-1 and TRBJ2-1; TRBD2 matches at 10 bases. The CDR3 extends over 13 amino acids. Germline lookup yields CDR1 DFQATT and CDR2 SNEGSKA (reference sequence). With 3 bases clipped from V and 10 bases from J, the junction kept 6 bases outside the gene matches. CDR3 nucleotides: TGCAGTGCTAGCTTGGTAGCGGGAGGCGAGCAGTTCTTC. Protein product: CSASLVAGGEQFF.

This clonotype was detected only a few times. The chain uses TRBV5-5 and TRBJ2-7; the D gene is possibly TRBD1 (6 bases). The germline V and J ends were trimmed by 4 bases and 3 bases, with 14 bases remaining between them. The CDR3 is 14 residues long. Germline assignment: CDR1 SGHKS and CDR2 YYEKEE (reference sequence). This chain's CDR3 is CASSRVHRVYEQYF. CDR3 nucleotides: TGTGCCAGCAGCAGGGTACACAGGGTCTACGAGCAGTACTTC.

The chain joins TRBV20-1 to TRBJ2-7; 8 bases fit TRBD2. This CDR3 has 14 residues. CDR1 and CDR2 from the germline V gene are DFQATT and SNEGSKA (reference sequence). The V and J ends lost 0 bases and 6 bases, in that order; junction bases with no gene match: 7. The CDR3 DNA sequence: TGCAGTGCTAGAGATCCGAGGCTAGCGGGCGAGCAGTACTTC. It yields the protein CSARDPRLAGEQYF.

This clonotype has a handful of counts. V and J are TRBV30 and TRBJ1-1; D is unresolved. Germline V gene sequence: CDR1 GTSNPN, CDR2 SVGIG (reference sequence). V lost 8 bases to trimming and J lost 5 bases, with 18 bases between them. CDR3 length equals 13 residues. The CDR3 DNA reads TGTGCCCGTCAAGGGAAGGTAGGGACTGAAGCTTTCTTT. It translates to CARQGKVGTEAFF.

J is TRBJ2-2 and V is TRBV12-3 or TRBV12-4, with TRBD1 as a possible D gene (6 bases). Trimming left V 10 bases short and J 4 bases short, with 13 bases between. The CDR3 has 13 amino acids. CDR3 DNA sequence: TGTGCCACCAGACCGGACAGCACCGGGGAGCTGTTTTTT. It yields the protein CATRPDSTGELFF.